These T cell receptor beta chains were read from a single sample in a study of blood T cell repertoires in COVID-19. Measured with immunoSEQ multiplex PCR; TCRdb has only the in-frame clones, and not every one. This sample yields around 170,000 clones, of which 80% to 85% are seen a single time; about an eighth belongs to the top ten. The sequenced sample was peripheral blood. These receptors were collected from a woman of 80 years or more with COVID-19, enrolled during active disease. Each CDR3 is given with its conserved first and last residue. Fields, in order: D gene, clone size, J gene, V gene, CDR3 protein, CDR3 DNA. The D gene is left open where the match is weak. Some rows have no size entry. The others give once, few or many, or a class for an expanded clone.

NA	NA	TRBJ1-6	TRBV9	CASSVGAGLENSPLHF	TGTGCCAGCAGCGTAGGTGCAGGGCTAGAAAATTCACCCCTCCACTTT
TRBD2	NA	TRBJ2-7	TRBV5-4	CASSLTSGTSYEQYF	TGTGCCAGCAGCTTGACTAGCGGGACATCCTACGAGCAGTACTTC
NA	many	TRBJ2-7	TRBV2	CASSDRDLPYEQYF	TGTGCCAGCAGTGACCGGGATTTGCCCTACGAGCAGTACTTC
TRBD1	NA	TRBJ1-1	TRBV19	CASTTGARGTEAFF	TGTGCCAGTACGACAGGGGCGAGGGGGACTGAAGCTTTCTTT
TRBD2	NA	TRBJ2-1	TRBV7-3	CASSVQRGGYNEQFF	TGTGCCAGCAGCGTCCAACGGGGGGGCTACAATGAGCAGTTCTTC
TRBD2	NA	TRBJ2-5	TRBV28	CASSSIAGDVGETQYF	TGTGCCAGCAGTTCCATAGCGGGAGACGTGGGAGAGACCCAGTACTTC
NA	few	TRBJ1-5	TRBV14	CASSQDPGRVGDQPQHF	TGTGCCAGCAGCCAAGATCCCGGGAGGGTTGGAGATCAGCCCCAGCATTTT
NA	NA	TRBJ1-5	TRBV6-5	CASSQGYNQPQHF	TGTGCCAGCTCACAGGGCTACAATCAGCCCCAGCATTTT
NA	once	TRBJ1-6	TRBV7-9	CASSPPMTGNSPLHF	TGTGCCAGCAGCCCACCGATGACGGGGAATTCACCCCTCCACTTT
TRBD2	NA	TRBJ2-1	TRBV7-2	CASSARTSDYNEQFF	TGTGCCAGCAGCGCCAGGACTAGCGACTACAATGAGCAGTTCTTC
NA	NA	TRBJ1-1	TRBV5-4	CASRQDPNTEAFF	TGTGCCAGCAGACAGGACCCAAACACTGAAGCTTTCTTT
NA	once	TRBJ2-7	TRBV6-1	CASSERGRGYEQYF	TGTGCCAGCAGTGAAAGAGGCAGGGGCTACGAGCAGTACTTC
TRBD2	few	TRBJ2-7	TRBV18	CASSPTSGPLSDEQYF	TGTGCCAGCTCACCGACTAGCGGTCCTCTAAGCGACGAGCAGTACTTC
TRBD1	NA	TRBJ1-2	TRBV2	CAIPGQKPYGYTF	TGTGCCATACCGGGACAGAAGCCTTATGGCTACACCTTC
NA	few	TRBJ1-4	TRBV7-9	CASSLKEGGRRRREKLFF	TGTGCCAGCAGCTTAAAAGAGGGCGGCAGGCGGCGGCGAGAAAAACTGTTTTTT
TRBD2	few	TRBJ2-7	TRBV9	CASSTAGDSYEQYF	TGTGCCAGCAGTACAGCGGGGGACTCCTACGAGCAGTACTTC
NA	NA	TRBJ2-3	TRBV5-8	CASSAGFSGSTDTQYF	TGTGCCAGCAGCGCGGGTTTCTCGGGGAGCACAGATACGCAGTATTTT
NA	NA	TRBJ2-1	TRBV5-1	CASSFLGGAENEQFF	TGCGCCAGCAGCTTTCTAGGGGGGGCCGAAAATGAGCAGTTCTTC
NA	NA	TRBJ1-6	TRBV27	CASGVGGAPLHF	TGTGCCAGCGGGGTCGGAGGGGCACCCCTCCACTTT
TRBD1	NA	TRBJ1-2	TRBV5-6	CASSWGQGAIGYTF	TGTGCCAGCAGCTGGGGACAGGGGGCTATCGGCTACACCTTC
NA	NA	TRBJ1-5	TRBV6-2/TRBV6-3	CASSLRGSNQPQHF	TGTGCCAGCAGTTTACGGGGAAGCAATCAGCCCCAGCATTTT
NA	NA	TRBJ2-7	TRBV5-6	CASSLAEAVSYEQYF	TGTGCCAGCAGCTTGGCCGAGGCAGTCTCCTACGAGCAGTACTTC
TRBD2	NA	TRBJ2-2	TRBV5-1	CASSSRLAGGRTGELFF	TGCGCCAGCAGCTCGAGACTAGCGGGGGGGCGAACCGGGGAGCTGTTTTTT
NA	NA	TRBJ1-3	TRBV7-2	CASIPYRAGNTIYF	TGTGCCAGCATCCCTTACAGGGCTGGAAACACCATATATTTT
NA	NA	TRBJ2-2	TRBV5-4	CASSLEGGRAGELFF	TGTGCCAGCAGCTTGGAGGGGGGGCGCGCCGGGGAGCTGTTTTTT